These 21 T cell receptor beta chains originate from one sample sequenced in a study of shared clonotypes between healthy human individuals. Here immunoSEQ multiplex PCR was the method, and the copy in TCRdb shows in-frame clones only, minus some. The data show over 850,000 clones, roughly 74% seen once. Sequences were obtained from memory CD4+ T cells from PBMCs. The sample's subset: CD45RA-negative fraction. The origin of the receptors is a man aged 18 to 35 in good health. Some clones in this sample may be carry-over from other donors' samples.

The rearrangement joins TRBV28 to TRBJ2-3, with D maybe TRBD1 (5 bases). V lost 5 bases to trimming and J lost 1 base, with 16 bases between them. Germline V CDR1 and CDR2: MDHEN, SYDVKM. CDR3 length: 16 residues. DNA of the CDR3: TGTGCCAGCAGTCCCCCTCCAGGGTCCCGCACAGATACGCAGTATTTT. This encodes CASSPPPGSRTDTQYF.

A word on this clone: This may be a read error, as it is one base from a much larger clone. The rearrangement joins TRBV7-3 to TRBJ2-5; D call uncertain. This CDR3 has 13 residues. The germline gives CDR1 SGHTA, CDR2 FQGTGA. The CDR3 sequence: CASSLTLQGTQYF. CDR3 DNA: TGTGCCAGCAGCTTAACCCTTCAAGGGACCCAGTACTTC.

The rearrangement joins TRBV11-1 to TRBJ2-5; D is undetermined. Germline V gene lookup returns CDR1 SGHAT and CDR2 FQDESV (reference sequence). V was trimmed by 4 bases and J by 4 bases, leaving 16 bases between them. This CDR3 spans 15 amino acids. CDR3 in DNA: TGTGCCAGCAGCTCTCGCGTGGGTGGGCCAGAGACCCAGTACTTC. Its protein is CASSSRVGGPETQYF.

CDR3 sequence: CASSLSPQGAGGSYEQYF. The CDR3 DNA follows: TGTGCCAGCAGTTTATCTCCTCAGGGAGCGGGAGGCTCCTACGAGCAGTACTTC. J is TRBJ2-7 and V is TRBV27; 9 positions match TRBD2. The germline CDR1 and CDR2 sequences are MNHEY and SMNVEV (reference sequence). The CDR3 is 18 residues long. The V segment lost 0 bases and the J segment 0 bases; nucleotides outside the gene matches: 9.

Only one count was recorded for this clone. V and J are TRBV2 and TRBJ2-1; 8 bases fit TRBD2. In germline, CDR1 is SNHLY, CDR2 FYNNEI. With 3 bases clipped from V and 6 bases from J, the junction kept 1 base outside the gene matches. The CDR3 totals 13 residues. CDR3 in amino acids: CASSEGLVNEQFF. DNA for the CDR3: TGTGCCAGCAGTGAGGGACTAGTCAATGAGCAGTTCTTC. Full variable domain (remainder filled in from reference TRBV2 and TRBJ2-1): EPEVTQTPSHQVTQMGQEVILRCVPISNHLYFYWYRQILGQKVEFLVSFYNNEISEKSEIFDDQFSVERPDGSNFTLKIRSTKLEDSAMYFCASSEGLVNEQFFGPGTRLTVL.

This clone has a handful of counts. J is TRBJ1-2 and V is TRBV2; a possible D gene is TRBD1 (6 bases). V was shortened by 6 bases and J by 3 bases, with 14 bases between the two germline ends. The CDR3 has 14 amino acids. The germline V gene has CDR1 SNHLY and CDR2 FYNNEI. This chain's CDR3 is CASSPTGNYYGYTF. The CDR3 coding sequence is TGTGCCAGCAGCCCAACAGGGAACTACTATGGCTACACCTTC.

A single count supports this clone. V gene TRBV5-4 combines with J gene TRBJ1-2, with no clear D. Looked up from germline, CDR1 is SGHNT and CDR2 is YYREEE (reference sequence). The ends were cut back, 0 bases at V and 4 bases at J, with 7 bases in the middle. The length of the CDR3 is 13 residues. The CDR3 loop reads CASSLDSPYGYTF. The CDR3 nucleotides read TGTGCCAGCAGCTTGGACAGTCCCTATGGCTACACCTTC.

This rearrangement joins TRBV5-1 to TRBJ2-3; TRBD1 matches at 7 bases. Germline V CDR1 and CDR2: SGHRS, YFSETQ. The CDR3 consists of 15 residues. The ends lost 4 bases at V and 1 base at J; junction bases unmatched: 6. Here the CDR3 reads CASSPGTVRTDTQYF. The CDR3 region has the DNA TGCGCCAGCAGCCCGGGGACAGTTCGCACAGATACGCAGTATTTT.

The chain recombines TRBV28 with TRBJ1-3; 8 positions match TRBD1. Losses at the gene ends were 9 bases for V and 5 bases for J; bases not matched to a gene: 3. From germline, CDR1 is MDHEN and CDR2 SYDVKM. The CDR3 is 12 amino acids. DNA for the CDR3: TGTGCCAGTGGACAGGGACGAAACACCATATATTTT. Amino acids: CASGQGRNTIYF. Filled out from reference TRBV28 and TRBJ1-3, the complete variable domain reads DVKVTQSSRYLVKRTGEKVFLECVQDMDHENMFWYRQDPGLGLRLIYFSYDVKMKEKGDIPEGYSVSREKKERFSLILESASTNQTSMYLCASGQGRNTIYFGEGSWLTVV.

This rearrangement joins TRBV5-4 to TRBJ2-3; 8 nucleotides match TRBD2. Trimming removed 3 bases from V and 4 bases from J; junction bases left unmatched: 10. The CDR3 runs 16 residues. Germline CDR1 is SGHNT and CDR2 is YYREEE (reference sequence). CDR3 sequence: CASSSRGGLTADTQYF. The DNA of the CDR3 is TGTGCCAGCAGCTCCCGGGGGGGACTGACTGCAGATACGCAGTATTTT.

This clone was recorded only once. The chain couples TRBV18 to TRBJ1-5; 9 nucleotides align to TRBD1. The V segment lost 2 bases and the J segment 7 bases; nucleotides outside the gene matches: 6. Germline CDR1 is KGHSH and CDR2 is LQKENI. The CDR3 sequence is 15 residues long. CDR3 sequence (DNA): TGTGCCAGCTCACCAGAACAGGGGGCGAGGCAGCCCCAGCATTTT. Encoded protein: CASSPEQGARQPQHF.

The CDR3 nucleotides read TGTGCCAGTGAGGGACAGGGGTACACTGAAGCTTTCTTT. Translating gives CASEGQGYTEAFF. This chain links TRBV19 with TRBJ1-1; TRBD1 matches at 10 bases. CDR1 and CDR2 from the germline V gene are LNHDA and SQIVND (reference sequence). The CDR3 covers 13 residues. V lost 8 bases to trimming and J lost 3 bases; unmatched junction nucleotides: 3.

This clone was detected once. The chain has TRBV25-1 and TRBJ2-2, with 10 bases aligning to TRBD2. Germline trimming cut 2 bases from V and 3 bases from J; bases unmatched to any gene: 6. Germline assignment: CDR1 MGHDK and CDR2 SYGVNS. The CDR3 length is 17 residues. CDR3 amino acids: CASSEVSGRADTGELFF. The CDR3 DNA sequence: TGTGCCAGCAGTGAAGTCAGCGGGAGGGCGGACACCGGGGAGCTGTTTTTT.

Only one count was recorded for this clone. CDR3 residues: CASSLRDYNEQFF. The DNA of the CDR3 is TGTGCCAGCAGCCTCCGGGACTACAATGAGCAGTTCTTC. V usage is TRBV7-2 and J usage is TRBJ2-1, with D possibly being TRBD2 (5 bases). V lost 5 bases and J lost 3, with 8 bases in between. The length of the CDR3 is 13 residues. Germline CDR1 SGHTA, CDR2 FQGNSA.

This clone was seen a single time. The V and J genes are TRBV5-1 and TRBJ2-1; TRBD2 matches at 8 bases. Per the germline V gene, CDR1 is SGHRS and CDR2 is YFSETQ. The CDR3 runs to 16 residues. V gave up 0 bases and J gave up 4 bases; unmatched junction bases: 6. CDR3 DNA sequence: TGCGCCAGCAGCTTGGTGGGTGGGACTAGTTACAATGAGCAGTTCTTC. Amino acids: CASSLVGGTSYNEQFF.

CDR3 sequence (DNA): TGTGCCAGCAGCGCAGCTGGGGCCAACGTCCTGACTTTC. It yields the protein CASSAAGANVLTF. The chain recombines TRBV9 with TRBJ2-6; D is uncertain. Trimming removed 3 bases at V and 2 bases at J, with 3 bases between. This CDR3 is built from 13 residues. Germline V CDR1 and CDR2: SGDLS, YYNGEE.

In the case of this clone: A much larger clone is a single base away; this may be a read error. CDR3 in DNA: TGTGCCAGCGGCCCTCGCCAGGGCGATGAGCAGTTCTTC. Translating it yields CASGPRQGDEQFF. The J gene is TRBJ2-1, the V gene TRBV4-2; D might be TRBD1 (5 bases). Trimming took off 8 bases at V and 8 bases at J, with 16 bases between the two ends. The CDR3 is made up of 13 amino acids. CDR1 and CDR2 from the germline V gene are LGHNA and YNFKEQ.

The rearrangement links TRBV5-1 to TRBJ2-1, with 7 bases identical to TRBD2. The CDR3 has 15 residues. Germline loops: CDR1 SGHRS, CDR2 YFSETQ. V trimming: 6 bases; J trimming: 0 bases; junction bases outside the gene matches: 6. Here the CDR3 reads CASTLAVNSYNEQFF. The CDR3 DNA follows: TGCGCCAGCACCCTAGCGGTTAACTCCTACAATGAGCAGTTCTTC.

Notes on this clone: Different DNA sequences within this sample yield the same CDR3. The chain employs TRBV30 and TRBJ1-3; the D is unclear. The CDR3 loop spans 14 amino acids. Germline CDR1 and CDR2: GTSNPN and SVGIG (reference sequence). The germline V and J ends were trimmed by 1 base and 0 bases, with 7 bases remaining between them. In nucleotides, the CDR3 is TGTGCCTGGAGTGGAGGTTTCTCTGGAAACACCATATATTTT. Translated, it gives CAWSGGFSGNTIYF. The full variable domain, with the rest looked up from reference TRBV30 and TRBJ1-3, is SQTIHQWPATLVQPVGSPLSLECTVEGTSNPNLYWYRQAAGRGLQLLFYSVGIGQISSEVPQNLSASRPQDRQFILSSKKLLLSDSGFYLCAWSGGFSGNTIYFGEGSWLTVV.

The chain recombines TRBV29-1 with TRBJ1-2; 7 bases map to TRBD1. The CDR3 runs 14 residues. Germline CDR1 and CDR2: SQVTM and ANQGSEA. Trimming took 0 bases from V and 1 from J; bases not matched to a gene: 2. CDR3 bases: TGCAGCGTTGAAGATTGGGACAGTAACTATGGCTACACCTTC. It is translated as CSVEDWDSNYGYTF.

The rearrangement uses TRBV19 and TRBJ2-7; TRBD1 might be the D (6 bases). In germline, CDR1 is LNHDA, CDR2 SQIVND (reference sequence). This CDR3 has 13 amino acids. V was shortened by 7 bases and J by 0 bases, with 10 bases between the two germline ends. The CDR3 sequence: CASTRTDSYEQYF. The CDR3 DNA sequence: TGTGCCAGTACAAGGACAGACTCCTACGAGCAGTACTTC. The full variable domain, rest sourced from reference TRBV19 and TRBJ2-7, is DGGITQSPKYLFRKEGQNVTLSCEQNLNHDAMYWYRQDPGQGLRLIYYSQIVNDFQKGDIAEGYSVSREKKESFPLTVTSAQKNPTAFYLCASTRTDSYEQYFGPGTRLTVT.